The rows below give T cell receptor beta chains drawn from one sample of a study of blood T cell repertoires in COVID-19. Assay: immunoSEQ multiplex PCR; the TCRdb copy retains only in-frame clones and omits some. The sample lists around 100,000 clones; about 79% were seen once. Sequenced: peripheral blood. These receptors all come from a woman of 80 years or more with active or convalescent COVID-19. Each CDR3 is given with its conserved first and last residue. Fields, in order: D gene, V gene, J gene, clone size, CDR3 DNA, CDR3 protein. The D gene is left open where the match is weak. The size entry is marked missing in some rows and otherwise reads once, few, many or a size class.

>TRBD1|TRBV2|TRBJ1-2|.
TGTGCCAGCATAACAGGGGAAAACTATGGCTACACCTTC
CASITGENYGYTF
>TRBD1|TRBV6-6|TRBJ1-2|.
TGTGCCAGCAGGCGGGGGACAGGGGGCAACTATGGCTACACCTTC
CASRRGTGGNYGYTF
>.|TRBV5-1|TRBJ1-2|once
TGCGCCAGCAGCCTACAGGGAAAGGACTATGGCTACACCTTC
CASSLQGKDYGYTF
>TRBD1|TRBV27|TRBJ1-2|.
TGTGCCAGCAGGGAACAGGGGCTCTATGGCTACACCTTC
CASREQGLYGYTF
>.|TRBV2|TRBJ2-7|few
TGTGCCAGCAGTGGAAGGGGGTCCAGCTCCTACGAGCAGTACTTC
CASSGRGSSSYEQYF
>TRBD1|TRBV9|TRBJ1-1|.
TGTGCCAGCAGCGTAGCGGGACAGGGGTACACTGAAGCTTTCTTT
CASSVAGQGYTEAFF
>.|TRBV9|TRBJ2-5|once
TGTGCCAGCAGCGTAGCGGTCCAAGAGACCCAGTACTTC
CASSVAVQETQYF
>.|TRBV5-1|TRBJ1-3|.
TGCGCCAGCAGCTTGGATGCCGGAGGATTCGGGGGAAACACCATATATTTT
CASSLDAGGFGGNTIYF
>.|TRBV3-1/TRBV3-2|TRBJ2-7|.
TGTGCCAGCAGCTACAGGTCTGGATACGAGCAGTACTTC
CASSYRSGYEQYF
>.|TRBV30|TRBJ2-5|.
TGTGCCTGGAACGGGCGCGGCGGGTCCTGGGAGACCCAGTACTTC
CAWNGRGGSWETQYF